Given below is one TCR beta chain in context. What it recognizes is unknown. A lack of ophthalmopathy progression within 18 months defined stable Graves' hyperthyroidism. Diagnosis relied on clinical symptoms, serum thyroxine and TRAb, thyroid ultrasound and orbital computed tomography. The data were obtained in a study of T cells in Graves' hyperthyroidism and ophthalmopathy. Regarding the study as a whole: Ophthalmopathy could be told apart from stable hyperthyroidism with a 13 V-J model.

Amplified regions were TCR beta CDR3 sequences from RNA transcripts. RT-PCR in the first round (using the HTBI primer set) targeted the TCR CDR3. TCRdb itself ran the multiplex PCR reads through MiXCR, one entry per CDR3 protein. The sample carries about 710,000 distinct CDR3 sequences, roughly 17% recorded once. Germline V gives CDR1 KGHDR, CDR2 SFDVKD. The germline V and J ends were trimmed by 1 base and 3 bases, with 8 bases remaining between them. CDR3 length equals 14 residues. J is TRBJ2-5 and V is TRBV24-1; D unresolved. The receptor was derived from a man between 18 and 35 years old with Graves' hyperthyroidism. Sequencing input: blood. DNA of the CDR3: TGTGCCACCAGTGATTTTCAGACCAAAGAGACCCAGTACTTC. This codes for CATSDFQTKETQYF.